Below, 30 T cell receptor beta chains from the same sample are listed, as sequenced in a study of blood T cells in healthy people across ages. Primers used in a second PCR of roughly 7 to 12 cycles were a sample-barcoded 5' primer and a J-beta primer mix. One entry per CDR3 protein, called by TCRdb with MiXCR from the 5' RACE reads. The profile shows about 1.6 million distinct CDR3 sequences, approximately 32% of them singletons. The source material was blood. Source of these receptors: a woman aged 25 to 45 in good health.

CDR3 sequence (DNA): TGCAGTGCTGTTCTAGCGGGGGGGCCTAATGAGCAGTTCTTC. Amino acid sequence: CSAVLAGGPNEQFF. The rearrangement joins TRBV20-1 to TRBJ2-1, with 12 bases aligning to TRBD2. This CDR3 is built from 14 residues. Per the germline V gene, CDR1 is DFQATT and CDR2 is SNEGSKA (reference sequence). Trimming cost V 5 bases and J 7 bases; bases outside gene matches: 6.

This clonotype was seen more than once but under ten times. Germline and junction disagree at one end, which may indicate a read error. The J gene is TRBJ1-5, the V gene TRBV27; D is possibly TRBD1 (6 bases). The CDR3 is 14 residues long. Germline V gives CDR1 MNHEY, CDR2 SMNVEV (reference sequence). DNA for the CDR3: TGCGCCAGCAGCCCAGGGGCAGGAAGGCAGCCCCAGCATTTT. Translated: CASSPGAGRQPQHF.

The chain is built from TRBV2 and TRBJ2-1; D possibly corresponds to TRBD1 (6 bases). The germline V and J ends were trimmed by 6 bases and 1 base, with 13 bases remaining between them. CDR3 length: 15 amino acids. The V gene's germline CDR1 is SNHLY and CDR2 FYNNEI. The CDR3, as DNA: TGTGCCAGCAGGGACAGCGGTAGTTCCTACAATGAGCAGTTCTTC. It yields the protein CASRDSGSSYNEQFF.

A few counts support this clonotype. The gene calls are TRBV7-2 and TRBJ2-7, with D tentatively TRBD1 (6 bases). Looked up from germline, CDR1 is SGHTA and CDR2 is FQGNSA. The CDR3 sequence is 15 residues long. V lost 6 bases and J lost 1, with 16 bases in between. For the CDR3, the DNA is TGTGCCAGCAGTTGGAAGACAGGCTGGTCCTACGAGCAGTACTTC. It translates to CASSWKTGWSYEQYF.

The chain links TRBV11-1 to TRBJ2-1, with 8 bases matching TRBD2. The V segment lost 5 bases and the J segment 1 base; nucleotides outside the gene matches: 10. The CDR3 consists of 17 residues. Germline CDR1 is SGHAT and CDR2 is FQDESV (reference sequence). The CDR3 nucleotides are TGTGCCAGCAGCCCCGGGGGGGGCCTAGCGTCCTACAATGAGCAGTTCTTC. Encoded protein: CASSPGGGLASYNEQFF.

The V gene is TRBV29-1, the J gene TRBJ2-2; D remains ambiguous. Germline values: CDR1 SQVTM, CDR2 ANQGSEA. The CDR3 totals 12 residues. Between the trimmed V and J ends, which lost 4 bases and 3 bases, there was a span of 6 bases. The DNA for the CDR3 is TGCAGCGTTGCTCGGGACACCGGGGAGCTGTTTTTT. Translating it yields CSVARDTGELFF.

This clonotype was observed a single time. The chain has TRBV7-6 and TRBJ2-5; the match to TRBD2 covers 15 bases. V shed 5 bases, J shed 4 bases, and the junction held 5 bases outside the gene matches. The CDR3 sequence is 16 residues long. CDR1 is SGHVS and CDR2 is FNYEAQ in the germline V gene. DNA for the CDR3: TGTGCCAGCAGCGTAAAGGGACTAGCGGGAGGAGAGACCCAGTACTTC. Translation gives CASSVKGLAGGETQYF. The variable domain in full, with the rest retrieved from reference TRBV7-6 and TRBJ2-5, is GAGVSQSPRYKVTKRGQDVALRCDPISGHVSLYWYRQALGQGPEFLTYFNYEAQQDKSGLPNDRFSAERPEGSISTLTIQRTEQRDSAMYRCASSVKGLAGGETQYFGPGTRLLVL.

The J gene is TRBJ2-7, the V gene TRBV2, with 7 bases fitting TRBD1. Germline V gives CDR1 SNHLY, CDR2 FYNNEI. CDR3 length: 21 residues. Trimming removed 1 base from V and 5 bases from J; junction bases left unmatched: 26. In nucleotides, the CDR3 is TGTGCCAGCAGTGAAGGGGCAGGGGGTGGTCGGGCAAATCTTGTACTCAACGAGCAGTACTTC. Translation gives CASSEGAGGGRANLVLNEQYF.

The V call is TRBV27, the J call TRBJ2-5, with D tentatively TRBD1 (6 bases). The assigned J gene may be wrong: the sequence end matches TRBJ2-7 better. CDR1 is MNHEY and CDR2 is SMNVEV in the germline V gene (reference sequence). This CDR3 has 13 amino acids. In nucleotides, the CDR3 is TGTGCCAGCAGTTCAGGACAGTGGGGCGAGCAGTACTTC. It specifies CASSSGQWGEQYF.

The rearrangement joins TRBV4-1 to TRBJ2-5; D call uncertain. V gave up 0 bases and J gave up 1 base, with 9 bases separating them. Germline assignment: CDR1 MGHRA and CDR2 YSYEKL. The length of the CDR3 is 15 residues. CDR3 nucleotides: TGCGCCAGCAGCCAAGATAGAGCAGCCCAAGAGACCCAGTACTTC. This encodes CASSQDRAAQETQYF.

This clonotype has just one count. The chain couples TRBV9 to TRBJ2-1, with D maybe TRBD2 (5 bases). V was cut by 4 bases and J by 8 bases, with 22 bases left in between. The CDR3 has 16 amino acids. Per the germline V gene, CDR1 is SGDLS and CDR2 is YYNGEE. The CDR3, as DNA: TGTGCCAGCAGCCAAACTAGTGACAACATAGACGATGAGCAGTTCTTC. The encoded protein is CASSQTSDNIDDEQFF.

This clonotype was seen more than once but under ten times. The chain uses TRBV11-3 and TRBJ2-4; 9 nucleotides align to TRBD1. TRBJ2-7 explains the end of the DNA better; the J call may be wrong. CDR1 and CDR2 (germline): SGHNT, YENEEA. The CDR3 is 15 residues long. CDR3 sequence reads: CASSLEGTGYSEQYF. The CDR3 DNA follows: TGTGCCAGCAGCTTAGAAGGGACAGGGTACAGCGAGCAGTACTTC.

Remarks on this clonotype: Its ends do not fully match the called genes, so a read error is possible. The rearrangement joins TRBV20-1 to TRBJ1-2, with D uncertain. Per the germline V gene, CDR1 is DFQATT and CDR2 is SNEGSKA (reference sequence). This CDR3 contains 14 residues. The CDR3 protein is CRAREALENYGYTF. The CDR3 bases are TGCAGAGCTAGAGAGGCCCTGGAGAACTATGGCTACACCTTC.

The chain couples TRBV11-2 to TRBJ2-1; TRBD1 aligns across 7 bases. Germline values: CDR1 SGHAT, CDR2 FQNNGV. With 0 bases clipped from V and 5 bases from J, the junction kept 4 bases outside the gene matches. The CDR3 extends over 15 amino acids. The CDR3 bases are TGTGCCAGCAGCTTAGAGGGACAGACAAACAATGAGCAGTTCTTC. This gives the protein CASSLEGQTNNEQFF.

V is TRBV7-9 and J is TRBJ1-1; no reliable D call. V was shortened by 5 bases and J by 3 bases, with 13 bases between the two germline ends. The CDR3 extends over 14 amino acids. Germline-derived CDR1 and CDR2 are SEHNR and FQNEAQ (reference sequence). Written as DNA, the CDR3 is TGTGCCAGCAGCGCCGGGCAGACCCACACTGAAGCTTTCTTT. It translates to CASSAGQTHTEAFF.

This chain joins TRBV30 and TRBJ2-2; D not certain. The germline V and J ends were trimmed by 3 bases and 1 base, with 12 bases remaining between them. The germline V gene has CDR1 GTSNPN and CDR2 SVGIG (reference sequence). The CDR3 contains 15 residues. The CDR3 region has the DNA TGTGCCTGGAGGTGGGGAATTCTGAACACCGGGGAGCTGTTTTTT. Residues: CAWRWGILNTGELFF.

V is TRBV9 and J is TRBJ2-5; D is possibly TRBD2 (6 bases). This CDR3 spans 13 amino acids. Germline lookup yields CDR1 SGDLS and CDR2 YYNGEE. V was shortened by 6 bases and J by 5 bases, with 14 bases between the two germline ends. The CDR3 DNA is TGTGCCAGCACTCGGGAACGGGAGGAGACCCAGTACTTC. Translated, it gives CASTREREETQYF.

For this clonotype: Sequence at one end of the junction differs from germline and may be a read error. The chain joins TRBV3-1 to TRBJ2-5; D is unresolved. The CDR3 has 12 residues. The germline CDR1 and CDR2 sequences are LGHDT and YNNKEL (reference sequence). This CDR3 reads CASGQGKAIWYF. For the CDR3, the DNA is TGTGCCAGCGGCCAAGGGAAGGCTATCTGGTACTTC.

This clonotype was seen ten or more times. The chain uses TRBV10-3 and TRBJ2-5, with TRBD1 matching 9 bases. V was pared by 4 bases and J by 4 bases, with 4 bases of the junction left unmatched. Germline assignment: CDR1 ENHRY and CDR2 SYGVKD. The CDR3 runs to 14 residues. The DNA of the CDR3 is TGTGCCATCAGTGTGGGACAGGGAGGAGAGACCCAGTACTTC. This gives the protein CAISVGQGGETQYF.

The V call is TRBV29-1, the J call TRBJ2-1; D is possibly TRBD1 or TRBD2 (5 bases each). Germline V gives CDR1 SQVTM, CDR2 ANQGSEA. With 5 bases removed from V and 4 bases from J, the gap between germline ends came to 15 bases. This CDR3 contains 14 residues. Here the CDR3 reads CSVSPRGRYNEQFF. CDR3 in DNA: TGCAGCGTTTCCCCTCGGGGCAGATACAATGAGCAGTTCTTC.

CDR3 DNA: TGTGCCAGCAGTTTATCCCGGGACAGGGGCCTTGGGGCGGTCACCTTC. This encodes CASSLSRDRGLGAVTF. V usage is TRBV27 and J usage is TRBJ1-2; 10 bases agree with TRBD1. The germline V gene encodes CDR1 MNHEY and CDR2 SMNVEV (reference sequence). V lost 0 bases to trimming and J lost 13 bases; unmatched junction nucleotides: 14. This CDR3 is 16 amino acids long.

This clonotype was observed a handful of times. The chain joins TRBV6-6 to TRBJ2-7; the match to TRBD2 covers 7 bases. CDR1 is MNHNY, CDR2 SVGAGI, per germline (reference sequence). Trimming cost V 0 bases and J 3 bases; bases outside gene matches: 2. This CDR3 comprises 14 residues. The CDR3 nucleotides read TGTGCCAGCAGTTACTCCGGGACTATCTACGAGCAGTACTTC. Translation: CASSYSGTIYEQYF.

The V gene is TRBV5-1, the J gene TRBJ2-3; D could derive from TRBD1 or TRBD2 (6 bases each). V was cut by 3 bases and J by 3 bases, with 20 bases left in between. The CDR3 is 17 residues long. The germline gives CDR1 SGHRS, CDR2 YFSETQ. CDR3 in amino acids: CASSSRKGQGRTDTQYF. The CDR3 nucleotides are TGCGCCAGCAGCTCTAGAAAAGGCCAGGGGAGGACAGATACGCAGTATTTT.

The table lists this clonotype with a few counts. The chain carries TRBV2 and TRBJ2-3; possibly TRBD1 for D (6 bases). Trimming took off 7 bases at V and 2 bases at J, with 19 bases between the two ends. The CDR3 is made up of 16 amino acids. Germline assignment: CDR1 SNHLY and CDR2 FYNNEI. The DNA for the CDR3 is TGTGCCAGCAACCAGGGGACGGCCCCCTACACAGATACGCAGTATTTT. It yields the protein CASNQGTAPYTDTQYF.

There are a few counts of this clonotype. The rearrangement uses TRBV2 and TRBJ1-2; no definite D call. Trimming stripped 6 bases from V and 2 bases from J, with 10 bases between. The CDR3 totals 13 residues. Germline V gene lookup returns CDR1 SNHLY and CDR2 FYNNEI. CDR3 region: CASSEQPNYGYTF. In DNA form, the CDR3 reads TGTGCCAGCAGCGAACAGCCCAACTATGGCTACACCTTC.

A note on this clonotype: One base away lies a much larger clone, so this may be a sequencing read error. This chain joins TRBV5-1 and TRBJ2-3, with 11 bases lining up with TRBD1. Germline CDR1 SGHRS, CDR2 YFSETQ. The junction had 10 bases not matched to a gene; V was cut back by 7 bases and J by 3 bases. CDR3 size: 16 residues. The CDR3 here is CASGIAGQGATDTQYF. The DNA for the CDR3 is TGCGCCAGCGGCATCGCCGGACAGGGGGCAACAGATACGCAGTATTTT.

A few counts support this clonotype. The V gene is TRBV4-2, the J gene TRBJ2-1, with D perhaps TRBD1 or TRBD2 (6 bases each). Germline assignment: CDR1 LGHNA and CDR2 YNFKEQ. This CDR3 comprises 19 residues. V was clipped by 4 bases and J by 2 bases, with 24 bases between them. The CDR3 is CASSPGAARDGGPYNEQFF. CDR3 bases: TGTGCCAGCAGCCCGGGGGCAGCCCGGGACGGAGGCCCCTACAATGAGCAGTTCTTC.

V usage is TRBV19 and J usage is TRBJ2-3, with a possible D match to TRBD2 (5 bases). The CDR3 extends over 14 amino acids. V was shortened by 6 bases and J by 1 base, with 11 bases between the two germline ends. Germline CDR1 is LNHDA and CDR2 is SQIVND (reference sequence). The CDR3 DNA sequence: TGTGCCAGTAGGAGGAACGGGGGCACAGATACGCAGTATTTT. Its translation: CASRRNGGTDTQYF.

This chain joins TRBV7-9 and TRBJ2-7; D possibly matches TRBD1 or TRBD2 (7 bases each). In germline, CDR1 is SEHNR, CDR2 FQNEAQ (reference sequence). V was pared by 3 bases and J by 5 bases, with 17 bases between. The CDR3 contains 15 residues. The CDR3 coding sequence is TGTGCCAGCAGCTTCCCGGGGGGACAGAGAAACGAGCAGTACTTC. Protein: CASSFPGGQRNEQYF.

The chain couples TRBV6-4 to TRBJ2-7; D perhaps matches TRBD1 (6 bases). Germline V gene data show CDR1 as MRHNA and CDR2 as SNTAGT. With 9 bases removed from V and 6 bases from J, the gap between germline ends came to 21 bases. The CDR3 is 14 amino acids. DNA of the CDR3: TGTGCCAGAAAACTTCCCGGGATCAGGGGCGAGCAGTACTTC. This gives the protein CARKLPGIRGEQYF.